These T cell receptor beta chains were read from a single sample in a study of T cell responses to AZD1222 COVID-19 vaccine. The assay was immunoSEQ multiplex PCR, and TCRdb's table has in-frame clones only and misses some. This table has approximately 150,000 clones, 90% appearing once. The specimen comprised peripheral blood, sampled 28 days after the second AZD1222 dose. Receptors were obtained from an adult who received the AZD1222 COVID-19 vaccine. CDR3s include the opening cysteine and the closing phenylalanine or tryptophan. A D gene is named only where the DNA matches it firmly. The listing skips clone size in some rows; elsewhere it reads once, few, many or a size class.

j_gene	d_gene	abundance	len	v_gene	CDR3nt	CDR3aa
TRBJ1-1	TRBD1	.	13	TRBV6-5	TGTGCCAGCAGTTATGTTACAGGGGGCCCGACTTTCTTT	CASSYVTGGPTFF
TRBJ1-2	.	.	13	TRBV5-4	TGTGCCAGCAGCGGGGACGTAAGCTATGGCTACACCTTC	CASSGDVSYGYTF
TRBJ2-7	TRBD1	once	14	TRBV5-6	TGTGCCAGCAGTTTCGGGACAGGAAACTACGAGCAGTACTTC	CASSFGTGNYEQYF
TRBJ2-7	TRBD1	.	19	TRBV3-1/TRBV3-2	TGTGCCAGCAGCCCCTCGGACAGGGGGCGCTTTAGAGGGTCCTACGAGCAGTACTTC	CASSPSDRGRFRGSYEQYF
TRBJ2-7	.	few	15	TRBV11-2	TGTGCCAGCAGCTTCAATGCGGACCACACCTACGAGCAGTACTTC	CASSFNADHTYEQYF
TRBJ2-5	.	.	17	TRBV9	TGTGCCAGCAGCGCTCACGCGGGTGGGGGGTACCAAGAGACCCAGTACTTC	CASSAHAGGGYQETQYF
TRBJ1-2	.	.	10	TRBV19	TGTGCCAGTTATTACTATGGCTACACCTTC	CASYYYGYTF
TRBJ1-6	.	.	12	TRBV7-6	TGTGCCAGCAGCACGGACAATTCACCCCTCCACTTT	CASSTDNSPLHF
TRBJ2-3	.	.	12	TRBV9	TGTGCCAGCAGCGAATACGGAGATACGCAGTATTTT	CASSEYGDTQYF
TRBJ1-2	TRBD1	once	15	TRBV14	TGTGCCAGCAGCCGAGACAGGGTGTTGGTGGATGGCTACACCTTC	CASSRDRVLVDGYTF
TRBJ2-7	.	.	16	TRBV27	TGTGCCAGCAGTTCCCCCTGGCCAGGGGCGGGTGACGAGCAGTACTTC	CASSSPWPGAGDEQYF
TRBJ2-1	TRBD1	.	15	TRBV2	TGTGCCAGCAGGTCACAGGGATGGGACAGCAATGAGCAGTTCTTC	CASRSQGWDSNEQFF
TRBJ1-2	.	few	14	TRBV4-1	TGCGCCAGCAGCCAAGGGGTAGGGGGGTATGGCTACACCTTC	CASSQGVGGYGYTF
TRBJ2-7	.	.	12	TRBV6-5	TGTGCCAGCAGTACCGGGAGTAACGAGCAGTACTTC	CASSTGSNEQYF
TRBJ2-5	.	.	13	TRBV5-1	TGCGCCAGCACTCCGGTGGGCGGTGAGACCCAGTACTTC	CASTPVGGETQYF
TRBJ2-1	TRBD2	.	15	TRBV2	TGTGCCAGCATCCCGGGACTAGCGGGAAGAGAGGAGCAGTTCTTC	CASIPGLAGREEQFF
TRBJ1-1	.	.	12	TRBV6-5	TGTGCCAGCACTCAGGCCAACACTGAAGCTTTCTTT	CASTQANTEAFF
TRBJ1-2	.	.	16	TRBV30	TGTGCCTGGAGTGTAAGGGAGACGTTGCCTTGGGATGGCTACACCTTC	CAWSVRETLPWDGYTF
TRBJ2-1	TRBD2	.	17	TRBV7-8	TGTGCCAGCAGCTCCGCGCCTGGCGGGAGAGTGGGAAATGAGCAGTTCTTC	CASSSAPGGRVGNEQFF
TRBJ2-7	.	.	11	TRBV29-1	TGCAGCGTTGGTTTCCCCTACGAGCAGTACTTC	CSVGFPYEQYF
TRBJ2-3	.	once	15	TRBV19	TGTGCCAGTAGTATTGGCGGGTCTAGCACAGATACGCAGTATTTT	CASSIGGSSTDTQYF
TRBJ1-6	.	.	15	TRBV6-5	TGTGCCAGCAGCCGCGGCCCGTCCTATAATTCACCCCTCCACTTT	CASSRGPSYNSPLHF
TRBJ2-7	.	.	16	TRBV6-4	TGTGCCAGCAGTAGGAAAAAACAGGGTTACGACTACGAGCAGTACTTC	CASSRKKQGYDYEQYF
TRBJ2-1	TRBD1	.	14	TRBV10-3	TGTGCCATCAGCTCCGGGACAGGGATTAATGAGCAGTTCTTC	CAISSGTGINEQFF
TRBJ1-2	TRBD1	.	14	TRBV5-1	TGCGCCAGCAGCATGGGACAGGGTAACTATGGCTACACCTTC	CASSMGQGNYGYTF
TRBJ2-7	.	.	13	TRBV2	TGTGCCAGCAGTGAGTCGACAGACCACGAGCAGTACTTC	CASSESTDHEQYF
TRBJ1-2	TRBD1	.	14	TRBV5-8	TGTGCCAGCAGCTCGGGACAGGGGAGCTATGGCTACACCTTC	CASSSGQGSYGYTF
TRBJ2-5	TRBD1	.	16	TRBV14	TGTGCCAGCAGCCAGCGGGACAGGTTGTACCAAGAGACCCAGTACTTC	CASSQRDRLYQETQYF
TRBJ1-1	.	.	11	TRBV27	TGTGCCAGCAGTTTTGGGGCAGAAGCTTTCTTT	CASSFGAEAFF
TRBJ2-2	.	once	15	TRBV15	TGTGCCACCAGCGGACTCAGGGGTGGGCTGGGGGAGCTGTTTTTT	CATSGLRGGLGELFF
TRBJ1-5	.	few	14	TRBV27	TGTGCCAGCAGTTTTTTAAGTGGCAATCAGCCCCAGCATTTT	CASSFLSGNQPQHF
TRBJ1-5	.	.	15	TRBV2	TGTGCCAGCAGTCAAAGGGGGAACGGGGATCAGCCCCAGCATTTT	CASSQRGNGDQPQHF
TRBJ2-1	TRBD2	.	14	TRBV7-2	TGTGCCAGCAGTCCAATCCTTAGCGGGAATGAGCAGTTCTTC	CASSPILSGNEQFF
TRBJ2-3	TRBD1	.	16	TRBV7-9	TGTGCCAGCAGCTCATCCGGGACAGGGTACACAGATACGCAGTATTTT	CASSSSGTGYTDTQYF
TRBJ1-4	.	.	15	TRBV3-1/TRBV3-2	TGTGCCAGCAGCCAAGATCGGGCGACGAATGAAAAACTGTTTTTT	CASSQDRATNEKLFF
TRBJ1-5	TRBD1	once	15	TRBV5-1	TGCGCCAGCAGCTTGGGGACAGGAGAACTTCAGTCCCAGCATTTT	CASSLGTGELQSQHF
TRBJ2-1	.	.	12	TRBV27	TGTGCCAGCGGAATTTCGCGGAATGAGCAGTTCTTC	CASGISRNEQFF
TRBJ2-1	TRBD2	once	16	TRBV6-6	TGTGCCACCCAGGGAACTAGCGGGAGATACTACAATGAGCAGTTCTTC	CATQGTSGRYYNEQFF
TRBJ1-2	.	.	17	TRBV19	TGTGCCAGTAGGGGACTATTGCGGGACACCAATTCGTGGGGCTACACCTTC	CASRGLLRDTNSWGYTF
TRBJ1-1	.	.	15	TRBV6-5	TGTGCCAGCAGTTACTCGGAGGGTATGATCACTGAAGCTTTCTTT	CASSYSEGMITEAFF
TRBJ1-5	.	.	14	TRBV5-5	TGTGCCAGCAGCTTGGAATATAGCAATCAGCCCCAGCATTTT	CASSLEYSNQPQHF
TRBJ1-1	.	.	13	TRBV23-1	TGCGCCCTGGTAGGGTTGTGGAACACTGAAGCTTTCTTT	CALVGLWNTEAFF
TRBJ1-5	.	.	14	TRBV2	TGTGCCAGCAGTTGGGCAGAATCGGGTCAGCCCCAGCATTTT	CASSWAESGQPQHF
TRBJ1-5	.	.	16	TRBV7-8	TGTGCCAGCAGCTTAGTGGGGGCCCCAAACAATCAGCCCCAGCATTTT	CASSLVGAPNNQPQHF
TRBJ2-3	.	once	12	TRBV7-9	TGTGCCAGCAGCCGTGGGGGAGATACGCAGTATTTT	CASSRGGDTQYF
TRBJ1-3	.	.	14	TRBV6-5	TGTGCCAGCAGCCCGCGGGGATTCGGAAACACCATATATTTT	CASSPRGFGNTIYF
TRBJ2-1	.	.	13	TRBV12-3/TRBV12-4	TGTGCCAGCAGACGGGACACCGACAATGAGCAGTTCTTC	CASRRDTDNEQFF
TRBJ2-2	.	.	15	TRBV9	TGTGCCAGCAGCGTGTTGGGGGCGAACACCGGGGAGCTGTTTTTT	CASSVLGANTGELFF
TRBJ1-1	TRBD1	.	13	TRBV24-1	TGTGCCACCAGTGATTCCCCGACAGGGTTGGCTTTCTTT	CATSDSPTGLAFF
TRBJ1-5	.	.	15	TRBV15	TGTGCCACCAGCAGAGATCCTTATAGCAATCAGCCCCAGCATTTT	CATSRDPYSNQPQHF
TRBJ1-1	.	.	15	TRBV5-1	TGCGCCAGCAGCTTGGGTTACGGGACGAACACTGAAGCTTTCTTT	CASSLGYGTNTEAFF
TRBJ2-2	.	once	15	TRBV5-1	TGCGCCAGCAGCTTGGCTTGGACTAAGGCCGGGGAGCTGTTTTTT	CASSLAWTKAGELFF
TRBJ1-2	.	.	11	TRBV20-1	TGCAGTGCTAGAGATTCCTATGGCTACACCTTC	CSARDSYGYTF